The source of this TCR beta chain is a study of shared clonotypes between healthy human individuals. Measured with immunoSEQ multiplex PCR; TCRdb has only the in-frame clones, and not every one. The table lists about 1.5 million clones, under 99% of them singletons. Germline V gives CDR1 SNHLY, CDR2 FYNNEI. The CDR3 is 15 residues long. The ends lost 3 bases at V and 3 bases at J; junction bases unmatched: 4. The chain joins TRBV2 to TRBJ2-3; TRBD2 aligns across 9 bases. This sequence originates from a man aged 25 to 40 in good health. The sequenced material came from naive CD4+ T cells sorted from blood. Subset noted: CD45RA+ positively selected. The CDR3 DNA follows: TGTGCCAGCAGTGAGCGCCTAGCGGGAACAGATACGCAGTATTTT. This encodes CASSERLAGTDTQYF. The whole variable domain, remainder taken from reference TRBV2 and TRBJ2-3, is EPEVTQTPSHQVTQMGQEVILRCVPISNHLYFYWYRQILGQKVEFLVSFYNNEISEKSEIFDDQFSVERPDGSNFTLKIRSTKLEDSAMYFCASSERLAGTDTQYFGPGTRLTVL.